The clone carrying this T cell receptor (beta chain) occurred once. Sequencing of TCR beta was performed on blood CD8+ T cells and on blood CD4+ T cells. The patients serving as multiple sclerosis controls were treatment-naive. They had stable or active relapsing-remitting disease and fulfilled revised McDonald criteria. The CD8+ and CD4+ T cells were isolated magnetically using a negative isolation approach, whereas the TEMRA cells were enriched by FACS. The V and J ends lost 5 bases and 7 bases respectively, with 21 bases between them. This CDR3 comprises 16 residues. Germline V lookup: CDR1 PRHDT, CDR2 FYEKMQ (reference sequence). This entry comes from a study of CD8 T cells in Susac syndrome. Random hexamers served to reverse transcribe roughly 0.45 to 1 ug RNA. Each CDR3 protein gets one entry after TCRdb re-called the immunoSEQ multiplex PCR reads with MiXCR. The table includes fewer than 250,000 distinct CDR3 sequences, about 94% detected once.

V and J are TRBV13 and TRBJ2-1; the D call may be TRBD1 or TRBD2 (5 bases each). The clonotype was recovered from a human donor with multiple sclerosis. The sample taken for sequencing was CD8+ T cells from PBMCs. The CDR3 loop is CASSHLTGTEINEQFF. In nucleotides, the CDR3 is TGTGCCAGCAGCCACCTCACCGGGACGGAAATAAATGAGCAGTTCTTC.